This T cell receptor (beta chain) was retrieved from a study of molecular identifiers for immune sequencing clone quantification. Germline trimming cut 5 bases from V and 4 bases from J; bases unmatched to any gene: 4. The CDR3 contains 15 residues. CDR1 is MNHEY, CDR2 SVGEGT, per germline. TCRdb analysed the PCR reads with MiXCR anew, one entry per CDR3 protein. The sample includes roughly 630,000 distinct CDR3 sequences, roughly 25% seen only once; the top ten take about 0.81%. This clonotype was found a few times. The clonotype comes from a human donor in good health. Some libraries in this study had Jurkat cell RNA spiked in. J is TRBJ2-3 and V is TRBV6-2 or TRBV6-3; 12 positions match TRBD2. Sequenced material: naive CD8+ T cells from blood, with Jurkat cell RNA spiked in. Subset meaning: FACS-sorted CD8+CD4-CCR7+CD45RA+ naive T cells. CDR3 sequence (DNA): TGTGCCAGCAGTCCCGGACTAGCGGGGCCAGATACGCAGTATTTT. Protein sequence: CASSPGLAGPDTQYF.